This T cell receptor beta chain was sequenced during a study of Ad26.COV2.S vaccination and SARS-CoV-2 variants. Overall study findings and caveats: Analyses that measured TCR breadth and depth may have underestimated total T cell responses.

Concerning this clone: Its antigen is currently unknown.

Germline V gene lookup returns CDR1 LNHNV and CDR2 YYDKDF (reference sequence). V lost 2 bases, J lost 4 bases, and 8 bases lay in between. CDR3 length: 13 residues. Clones were sequenced by immunoSEQ multiplex PCR, and TCRdb holds only the in-frame ones, with some missing. Of some 190,000 clones detected, around 85% appear once; the ten largest clones hold roughly 6%. This receptor was identified in a human donor who had recovered from COVID-19. Sequenced here: peripheral blood, sampled after recovery from COVID-19. The chain employs TRBV15 and TRBJ1-1; D is unresolved. The CDR3 protein is CATSRRASTEAFF. The CDR3 region has the DNA TGTGCCACCAGCAGACGGGCCTCCACTGAAGCTTTCTTT.